This T cell receptor beta chain was obtained from a study of cytomegalovirus exposure and HLA in healthy donors. Study information: A prior analysis found about 120 million unique TCR beta sequences from approximately 200 million T cells.

Notes on this clone: Its antigen is not identified.

60 Vbeta and 13 Jbeta primers were used in PCR. The method was immunoSEQ multiplex PCR; TCRdb's version includes in-frame clones alone and lacks a portion of them. The table records over 75,000 clones, about 83% of them present only once. Study results and limitations: Most TCR sequences were uncommon, yet certain public TCRs appeared in many donors. A prior analysis recorded that most TCR beta V segments were productive about 87% or about 30% of the time. Trimming of TCR beta V- and J-genes showed a link, identified in a later analysis, to a missense DCLRE1C variant.

What was sequenced was PBMCs. This receptor was obtained from a man aged 55 to 69 in good health and CMV-seropositive.

CDR3 coding DNA: TGTGCCAGCAGACCGGGACTACACACAGATACGCAGTATTTT. This codes for CASRPGLHTDTQYF. This chain joins TRBV6-4 and TRBJ2-3, with 7 bases aligning to TRBD2. Losses at the gene ends were 6 bases for V and 2 bases for J; bases not matched to a gene: 5. This CDR3 comprises 14 residues. The germline gives CDR1 MRHNA, CDR2 SNTAGT.